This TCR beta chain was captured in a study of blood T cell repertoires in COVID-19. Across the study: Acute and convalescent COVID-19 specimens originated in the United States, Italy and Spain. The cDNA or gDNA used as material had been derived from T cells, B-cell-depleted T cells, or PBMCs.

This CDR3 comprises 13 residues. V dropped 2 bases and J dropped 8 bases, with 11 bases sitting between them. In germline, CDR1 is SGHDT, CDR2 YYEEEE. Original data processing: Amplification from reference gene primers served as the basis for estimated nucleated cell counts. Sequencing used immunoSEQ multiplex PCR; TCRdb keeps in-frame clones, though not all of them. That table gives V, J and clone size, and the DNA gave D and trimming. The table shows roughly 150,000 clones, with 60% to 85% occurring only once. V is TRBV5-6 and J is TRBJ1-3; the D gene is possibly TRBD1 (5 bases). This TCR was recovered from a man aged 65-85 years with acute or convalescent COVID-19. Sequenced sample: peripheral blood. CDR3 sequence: CASSLQATHTIYF. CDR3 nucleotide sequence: TGTGCCAGCAGCTTACAGGCGACACACACCATATATTTT. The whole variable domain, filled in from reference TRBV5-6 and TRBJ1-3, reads DAGVTQSPTHLIKTRGQQVTLRCSPKSGHDTVSWYQQALGQGPQFIFQYYEEEERQRGNFPDRFSGHQFPNYSSELNVNALLLGDSALYLCASSLQATHTIYFGEGSWLTVV.